The rows below give T cell receptor beta chains drawn from one sample of a study of blood T cell repertoires in COVID-19. Here immunoSEQ multiplex PCR was the method, and the copy in TCRdb shows in-frame clones only, minus some. Of around 87,000 clones listed, almost 80% are singletons. Sequencing was done on a sample of peripheral blood. The source is a human donor in a cohort sampled during active COVID-19. CDR3s include the opening cysteine and the closing phenylalanine or tryptophan. A D gene is named only where the DNA matches it firmly. Where a row states a size, it is once, few, many or the class of an expanded clone; other rows omit it.

d_call j_call clone_size v_call cdr3_aa cdr3_nt
. TRBJ1-1 . TRBV24-1 CATSDSLPGGHTEAFF TGTGCCACCAGTGATTCCCTCCCGGGGGGCCACACTGAAGCTTTCTTT
TRBD1 TRBJ1-2 . TRBV5-4 CASSLGGQGKEGYTF TGTGCCAGCAGCTTGGGGGGACAGGGGAAGGAGGGCTACACCTTC
TRBD2 TRBJ2-1 once TRBV27 CASRPHSGLYNEQFF TGTGCCAGCAGGCCCCATAGCGGGCTGTACAATGAGCAGTTCTTC
TRBD1 TRBJ1-1 . TRBV19 CASRSRGDVFPEAFF TGTGCCAGTAGATCCAGGGGGGATGTTTTTCCTGAAGCTTTCTTT
. TRBJ2-3 . TRBV28 CASSLRFRSSTDTQYF TGTGCCAGCAGTTTAAGGTTCAGGTCTAGCACAGATACGCAGTATTTT
. TRBJ2-7 . TRBV7-8 CASSFRPRGEQYF TGTGCCAGCAGCTTTAGGCCTAGGGGCGAGCAGTACTTC
TRBD1 TRBJ2-3 few TRBV2 CASSYDRASTDTQYF TGTGCCAGCAGTTATGACAGGGCCAGCACAGATACGCAGTATTTT
TRBD1 TRBJ1-2 once TRBV5-5 CASSLVQGGNYGYTF TGTGCCAGCAGCTTAGTCCAAGGGGGCAACTATGGCTACACCTTC
TRBD1 TRBJ1-1 . TRBV6-6 CASRPDRRKNTEAFF TGTGCCAGCAGACCGGACAGGAGGAAGAACACTGAAGCTTTCTTT
TRBD2 TRBJ2-5 . TRBV28 CASRPSGGRLETQYF TGTGCCAGCAGACCCAGCGGGGGGAGGTTGGAGACCCAGTACTTC
. TRBJ2-1 . TRBV7-9 CATGKARTYNEQFF TGTGCCACCGGAAAGGCTAGGACCTACAATGAGCAGTTCTTC
. TRBJ1-1 . TRBV2 CASTMIDRSNTEAFF TGTGCCAGCACTATGATTGACAGAAGTAACACTGAAGCTTTCTTT
TRBD1 TRBJ1-5 . TRBV13 CASSLGQGAGQPQHF TGTGCCAGCAGCTTAGGACAGGGGGCCGGTCAGCCCCAGCATTTT
TRBD2 TRBJ2-1 once TRBV28 CASSSAGGRSNEQFF TGTGCCAGCAGTTCCGCGGGGGGCCGGTCGAATGAGCAGTTCTTC